A selection of T cell receptor beta chains follows, all from one sample in a study of blood T cell repertoires in COVID-19. Sequenced by immunoSEQ multiplex PCR; TCRdb stores in-frame clones only, minus some. The table shows about 270,000 clones, with roughly 85% occurring only once. Sequencing used peripheral blood. The receptors derive from a woman aged 18-35 years with acute or convalescent COVID-19. CDR3s include the opening cysteine and the closing phenylalanine or tryptophan. Each record gives: V gene, clone size, D gene, J gene, CDR3 protein, CDR3 DNA. A D gene is named only where the DNA matches it firmly. Some rows have no size entry. The others give once, few or many, or a class for an expanded clone.

V gene: TRBV6-5; clone size: NA; D gene: TRBD1; J gene: TRBJ2-7; CDR3 protein: CASSTYRGHLYEQYF; CDR3 DNA: TGTGCCAGCAGTACCTACAGGGGGCACCTCTACGAGCAGTACTTC
V gene: TRBV29-1; clone size: once; D gene: TRBD1; J gene: TRBJ1-6; CDR3 protein: CSARTGGNSPLHF; CDR3 DNA: TGCAGCGCCAGGACAGGAGGGAATTCACCCCTCCACTTT
V gene: TRBV10-2; clone size: NA; D gene: TRBD2; J gene: TRBJ2-5; CDR3 protein: CASSYLTSGPQETQYF; CDR3 DNA: TGCGCCAGCAGTTACCTGACTAGCGGGCCTCAAGAGACCCAGTACTTC
V gene: TRBV5-4; clone size: NA; D gene: TRBD1; J gene: TRBJ1-2; CDR3 protein: CASSWRTGTGDEGYTF; CDR3 DNA: TGTGCCAGCAGCTGGAGGACCGGGACAGGGGATGAGGGCTACACCTTC
V gene: TRBV7-3; clone size: NA; D gene: NA; J gene: TRBJ2-3; CDR3 protein: CASSLGGSGDTQYF; CDR3 DNA: TGTGCCAGCAGCTTAGGCGGTAGCGGAGATACGCAGTATTTT
V gene: TRBV6-5; clone size: NA; D gene: TRBD1; J gene: TRBJ2-7; CDR3 protein: CASSYSIRDSQYF; CDR3 DNA: TGTGCCAGCAGTTACTCTATCCGGGACAGCCAGTACTTC
V gene: TRBV7-2; clone size: NA; D gene: TRBD2; J gene: TRBJ2-5; CDR3 protein: CASSSPGLAMAQYF; CDR3 DNA: TGTGCCAGCAGCTCGCCGGGACTAGCTATGGCCCAGTACTTC
V gene: TRBV13; clone size: NA; D gene: NA; J gene: TRBJ1-1; CDR3 protein: CASSSQLGLMNTEAFF; CDR3 DNA: TGTGCCAGCAGCTCCCAACTCGGACTCATGAACACTGAAGCTTTCTTT
V gene: TRBV10-3; clone size: NA; D gene: NA; J gene: TRBJ1-4; CDR3 protein: CAISEIGRVGEKLFF; CDR3 DNA: TGTGCCATCAGTGAGATTGGGAGGGTGGGCGAAAAACTGTTTTTT
V gene: TRBV5-1; clone size: few; D gene: TRBD2; J gene: TRBJ2-6; CDR3 protein: CASSPDGGAGANVLTF; CDR3 DNA: TGCGCCAGCAGCCCGGATGGGGGGGCTGGGGCCAACGTCCTGACTTTC
V gene: TRBV3-1/TRBV3-2; clone size: NA; D gene: NA; J gene: TRBJ1-2; CDR3 protein: CASSQGPRYGYTF; CDR3 DNA: TGTGCCAGCAGCCAAGGGCCGCGGTATGGCTACACCTTC
V gene: TRBV7-9; clone size: NA; D gene: TRBD2; J gene: TRBJ2-3; CDR3 protein: CASTLKVLAGIESDSTDTQYF; CDR3 DNA: TGTGCCAGCACCCTAAAGGTCCTAGCGGGTATAGAGTCGGATAGCACAGATACGCAGTATTTT
V gene: TRBV3-1/TRBV3-2; clone size: NA; D gene: TRBD1; J gene: TRBJ2-7; CDR3 protein: CASSQAPGQGAYEQYF; CDR3 DNA: TGTGCCAGCAGCCAAGCGCCGGGACAGGGAGCGTACGAGCAGTACTTC
V gene: TRBV4-3; clone size: NA; D gene: TRBD1; J gene: TRBJ2-1; CDR3 protein: CASSQVGTVINEQFF; CDR3 DNA: TGCGCCAGCAGCCAAGTCGGGACAGTAATCAATGAGCAGTTCTTC
V gene: TRBV19; clone size: NA; D gene: TRBD2; J gene: TRBJ2-7; CDR3 protein: CASSIYSGRTYEQYF; CDR3 DNA: TGTGCCAGTAGTATTTATAGCGGGAGGACCTACGAGCAGTACTTC
V gene: TRBV12-3/TRBV12-4; clone size: NA; D gene: NA; J gene: TRBJ2-5; CDR3 protein: CASSSLETQYF; CDR3 DNA: TGTGCCAGCAGTTCGTTGGAGACCCAGTACTTC
V gene: TRBV18; clone size: NA; D gene: TRBD1; J gene: TRBJ1-1; CDR3 protein: CASSPRVGQGPHTEAFF; CDR3 DNA: TGTGCCAGCTCACCAAGAGTAGGACAGGGGCCCCACACTGAAGCTTTCTTT
V gene: TRBV28; clone size: once; D gene: TRBD2; J gene: TRBJ2-1; CDR3 protein: CASSLAGGDNEQFF; CDR3 DNA: TGTGCCAGCAGTTTAGCGGGAGGGGACAATGAGCAGTTCTTC
V gene: TRBV19; clone size: NA; D gene: NA; J gene: TRBJ2-2; CDR3 protein: CARMADITGELFF; CDR3 DNA: TGTGCCAGAATGGCAGACATCACCGGGGAGCTGTTTTTT
V gene: TRBV7-2; clone size: NA; D gene: TRBD1; J gene: TRBJ2-2; CDR3 protein: CASRQGVNTGELFF; CDR3 DNA: TGTGCCAGCAGGCAGGGGGTGAACACCGGGGAGCTGTTTTTT
V gene: TRBV14; clone size: NA; D gene: NA; J gene: TRBJ2-1; CDR3 protein: CASSIQGSYNEQFF; CDR3 DNA: TGTGCCAGCAGCATACAGGGATCCTACAATGAGCAGTTCTTC
V gene: TRBV7-2; clone size: NA; D gene: NA; J gene: TRBJ2-7; CDR3 protein: CASSLDVSPYEQYF; CDR3 DNA: TGTGCCAGCAGCTTAGATGTTAGTCCCTACGAGCAGTACTTC
V gene: TRBV3-1/TRBV3-2; clone size: NA; D gene: NA; J gene: TRBJ2-7; CDR3 protein: CASSPPGLGLGDEQYF; CDR3 DNA: TGTGCCAGCAGCCCCCCAGGGTTAGGCCTTGGCGACGAGCAGTACTTC
V gene: TRBV25-1; clone size: NA; D gene: NA; J gene: TRBJ2-7; CDR3 protein: CASSEAPYEQYF; CDR3 DNA: TGTGCCAGCAGTGAGGCCCCCTACGAGCAGTACTTC
V gene: TRBV6-6; clone size: NA; D gene: TRBD1; J gene: TRBJ1-2; CDR3 protein: CASSLTGTGSHINYGYTF; CDR3 DNA: TGTGCCAGCAGTCTAACCGGGACAGGGTCCCATATAAACTATGGCTACACCTTC
V gene: TRBV29-1; clone size: NA; D gene: NA; J gene: TRBJ2-7; CDR3 protein: CSVLGDSAYEQYF; CDR3 DNA: TGCAGCGTTCTTGGCGACTCAGCCTACGAGCAGTACTTC
V gene: TRBV10-1; clone size: NA; D gene: TRBD1; J gene: TRBJ2-7; CDR3 protein: CATGDSLRSEQYF; CDR3 DNA: TGCGCCACCGGGGACAGCCTTCGGTCGGAGCAGTACTTC
V gene: TRBV5-6; clone size: NA; D gene: NA; J gene: TRBJ1-3; CDR3 protein: CASSLPGGGNTIYF; CDR3 DNA: TGTGCCAGCAGCTTGCCCGGGGGAGGAAACACCATATATTTT
V gene: TRBV5-6; clone size: NA; D gene: NA; J gene: TRBJ2-7; CDR3 protein: CASSLVGRVHEQYF; CDR3 DNA: TGTGCCAGCAGCTTGGTGGGCAGGGTGCACGAGCAGTACTTC
V gene: TRBV9; clone size: once; D gene: NA; J gene: TRBJ1-5; CDR3 protein: CASSRGGPDSNQPQHF; CDR3 DNA: TGTGCCAGCAGCCGGGGGGGACCGGATAGCAATCAGCCCCAGCATTTT
V gene: TRBV5-1; clone size: NA; D gene: TRBD1; J gene: TRBJ2-1; CDR3 protein: CASSSRTGKHNEQFF; CDR3 DNA: TGCGCCAGCAGCTCCAGGACAGGGAAGCACAATGAGCAGTTCTTC
V gene: TRBV2; clone size: NA; D gene: TRBD1; J gene: TRBJ2-1; CDR3 protein: CASSERSRQGMGEQFF; CDR3 DNA: TGTGCCAGCAGTGAAAGGAGTCGACAGGGTATGGGTGAGCAGTTCTTC
V gene: TRBV27; clone size: few; D gene: TRBD1; J gene: TRBJ1-2; CDR3 protein: CASSLYPGQVPYGYTF; CDR3 DNA: TGTGCCAGCAGTTTATACCCGGGACAGGTCCCCTATGGCTACACCTTC
V gene: TRBV10-3; clone size: NA; D gene: TRBD2; J gene: TRBJ2-7; CDR3 protein: CAISAKKGREVALRVDSEQYF; CDR3 DNA: TGTGCCATCAGCGCAAAAAAAGGGCGGGAGGTGGCCCTTAGGGTTGACTCCGAGCAGTACTTC
V gene: TRBV7-2; clone size: NA; D gene: TRBD2; J gene: TRBJ2-1; CDR3 protein: CASSSSGRAAVHEQFF; CDR3 DNA: TGTGCCAGCAGCTCTAGCGGGAGGGCCGCGGTCCATGAGCAGTTCTTC
V gene: TRBV28; clone size: NA; D gene: TRBD1; J gene: TRBJ1-4; CDR3 protein: CASSSGQGRGEKLFF; CDR3 DNA: TGTGCCAGCAGTTCCGGACAGGGGCGAGGGGAAAAACTGTTTTTT
V gene: TRBV6-1; clone size: once; D gene: TRBD1; J gene: TRBJ2-5; CDR3 protein: CASSAQDRGETETQYF; CDR3 DNA: TGTGCCAGCAGTGCACAAGACAGGGGGGAGACAGAGACCCAGTACTTC
V gene: TRBV5-1; clone size: NA; D gene: NA; J gene: TRBJ1-1; CDR3 protein: CASSMTGFTEAFF; CDR3 DNA: TGCGCCAGCAGCATGACAGGTTTCACTGAAGCTTTCTTT
V gene: TRBV7-2; clone size: NA; D gene: TRBD2; J gene: TRBJ2-3; CDR3 protein: CASSLTAGGPTDTQYF; CDR3 DNA: TGTGCCAGCAGCTTAACAGCGGGAGGGCCCACAGATACGCAGTATTTT
V gene: TRBV9; clone size: NA; D gene: NA; J gene: TRBJ2-2; CDR3 protein: CASSRGPGELFF; CDR3 DNA: TGTGCCAGCAGTAGGGGCCCCGGGGAGCTGTTTTTT
V gene: TRBV28; clone size: NA; D gene: TRBD1; J gene: TRBJ1-1; CDR3 protein: CATVWAGGDTEAFF; CDR3 DNA: TGTGCCACCGTATGGGCAGGGGGCGACACTGAAGCTTTCTTT
V gene: TRBV3-1/TRBV3-2; clone size: few; D gene: TRBD1; J gene: TRBJ1-6; CDR3 protein: CASSLRTGRYSPLHF; CDR3 DNA: TGTGCCAGCAGCCTTAGGACAGGGAGATATTCACCCCTCCACTTT
V gene: TRBV3-1/TRBV3-2; clone size: NA; D gene: NA; J gene: TRBJ2-1; CDR3 protein: CASSRPGVQIVRDEQFF; CDR3 DNA: TGTGCCAGCAGCCGCCCAGGGGTGCAAATCGTTCGGGATGAGCAGTTCTTC
V gene: TRBV11-2; clone size: NA; D gene: NA; J gene: TRBJ2-1; CDR3 protein: CASSLRWESVDEQFF; CDR3 DNA: TGTGCCAGCAGCTTAAGGTGGGAGTCGGTAGATGAGCAGTTCTTC
V gene: TRBV28; clone size: NA; D gene: NA; J gene: TRBJ2-5; CDR3 protein: CASSPALAFETQYF; CDR3 DNA: TGTGCCAGCAGCCCAGCCCTAGCGTTTGAGACCCAGTACTTC
V gene: TRBV5-4; clone size: NA; D gene: TRBD1; J gene: TRBJ1-2; CDR3 protein: CASSTGQGTYGYTF; CDR3 DNA: TGTGCCAGCAGCACCGGACAGGGGACCTATGGCTACACCTTC
V gene: TRBV6-4; clone size: NA; D gene: TRBD1; J gene: TRBJ2-5; CDR3 protein: CASSDRTRTGARSAAASKTQYF; CDR3 DNA: TGTGCCAGCAGTGACAGAACGCGGACAGGGGCGAGGTCCGCCGCGGCGTCGAAGACCCAGTACTTC
V gene: TRBV19; clone size: NA; D gene: TRBD1; J gene: TRBJ1-6; CDR3 protein: CASSWGTASPLHF; CDR3 DNA: TGTGCCAGTAGTTGGGGGACAGCATCACCCCTCCACTTT
V gene: TRBV5-6; clone size: NA; D gene: NA; J gene: TRBJ1-1; CDR3 protein: CASSFLRGLSEAFF; CDR3 DNA: TGTGCCAGCAGCTTTCTTCGCGGCTTAAGTGAAGCTTTCTTT
V gene: TRBV18; clone size: NA; D gene: NA; J gene: TRBJ2-5; CDR3 protein: CASSPRWGDQETQYF; CDR3 DNA: TGTGCCAGCTCACCGAGGTGGGGGGACCAAGAGACCCAGTACTTC
V gene: TRBV28; clone size: once; D gene: NA; J gene: TRBJ1-3; CDR3 protein: CASSSGEHSGNTIYF; CDR3 DNA: TGTGCCAGCAGTTCCGGGGAGCACTCTGGAAACACCATATATTTT
V gene: TRBV5-1; clone size: NA; D gene: NA; J gene: TRBJ1-3; CDR3 protein: CASSEIAEGNTIYF; CDR3 DNA: TGCGCCAGCAGCGAGATAGCCGAAGGAAACACCATATATTTT
V gene: TRBV4-2; clone size: NA; D gene: TRBD2; J gene: TRBJ2-5; CDR3 protein: CASSQGGGGRAAETQYF; CDR3 DNA: TGTGCCAGCAGCCAAGGCGGTGGCGGGAGGGCCGCAGAGACCCAGTACTTC
V gene: TRBV19; clone size: NA; D gene: TRBD2; J gene: TRBJ2-1; CDR3 protein: CASRSITSGRDNEQFF; CDR3 DNA: TGTGCCAGTAGATCCATTACTAGCGGGAGGGACAATGAGCAGTTCTTC
V gene: TRBV2; clone size: once; D gene: TRBD2; J gene: TRBJ2-4; CDR3 protein: CASSERLAGDLAKNIQYF; CDR3 DNA: TGTGCCAGCAGTGAGAGACTAGCGGGGGACTTAGCCAAAAACATTCAGTACTTC
V gene: TRBV7-9; clone size: NA; D gene: TRBD1; J gene: TRBJ2-1; CDR3 protein: CASRRTGSSNEQFF; CDR3 DNA: TGTGCCAGCAGACGGACAGGGTCCAGCAATGAGCAGTTCTTC
V gene: TRBV27; clone size: NA; D gene: TRBD1; J gene: TRBJ1-1; CDR3 protein: CASYNRQGGTEAFF; CDR3 DNA: TGTGCCAGTTATAACAGACAGGGAGGCACTGAAGCTTTCTTT
V gene: TRBV19; clone size: few; D gene: TRBD1; J gene: TRBJ1-1; CDR3 protein: CASSIRRGLSEAFF; CDR3 DNA: TGTGCCAGTAGTATAAGAAGGGGGCTCTCTGAAGCTTTCTTT